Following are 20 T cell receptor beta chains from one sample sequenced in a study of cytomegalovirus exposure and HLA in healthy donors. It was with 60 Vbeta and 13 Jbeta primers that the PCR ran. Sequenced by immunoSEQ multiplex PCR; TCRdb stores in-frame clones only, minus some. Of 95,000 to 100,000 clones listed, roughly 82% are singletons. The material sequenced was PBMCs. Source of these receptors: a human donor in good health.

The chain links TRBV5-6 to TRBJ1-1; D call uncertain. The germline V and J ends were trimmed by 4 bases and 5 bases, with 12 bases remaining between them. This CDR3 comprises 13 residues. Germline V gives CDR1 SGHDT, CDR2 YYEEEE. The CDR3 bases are TGTGCCAGCAGCGCCATCCAGGCGACTGAAGCTTTCTTT. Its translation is CASSAIQATEAFF.

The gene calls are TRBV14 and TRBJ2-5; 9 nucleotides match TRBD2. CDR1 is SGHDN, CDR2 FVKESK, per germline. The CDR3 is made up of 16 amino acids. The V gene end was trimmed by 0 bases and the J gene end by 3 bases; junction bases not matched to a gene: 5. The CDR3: CASSQERGGLEETQYF. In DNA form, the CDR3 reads TGTGCCAGCAGCCAAGAGCGGGGGGGCCTAGAAGAGACCCAGTACTTC. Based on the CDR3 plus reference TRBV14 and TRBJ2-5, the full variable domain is EAGVTQFPSHSVIEKGQTVTLRCDPISGHDNLYWYRRVMGKEIKFLLHFVKESKQDESGMPNNRFLAERTGGTYSTLKVQPAELEDSGVYFCASSQERGGLEETQYFGPGTRLLVL.

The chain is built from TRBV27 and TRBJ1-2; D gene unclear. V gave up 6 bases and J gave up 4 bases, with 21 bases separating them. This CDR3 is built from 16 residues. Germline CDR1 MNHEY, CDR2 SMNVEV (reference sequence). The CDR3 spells CASSLAAREDSYGYTF. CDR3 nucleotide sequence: TGTGCCAGCAGCTTGGCGGCACGGGAAGATAGCTATGGCTACACCTTC.

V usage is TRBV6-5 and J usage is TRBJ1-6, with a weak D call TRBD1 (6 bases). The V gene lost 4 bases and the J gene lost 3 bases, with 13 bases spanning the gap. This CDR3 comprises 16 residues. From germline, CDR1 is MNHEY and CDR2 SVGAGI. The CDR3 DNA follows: TGTGCCAGCAGTTCCTACCTACAGGGCTATAATTCACCCCTCCACTTT. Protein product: CASSSYLQGYNSPLHF.

The CDR3: CASRWDRAFYGYTF. DNA of the CDR3: TGCGCCAGCAGATGGGACAGGGCTTTCTATGGCTACACCTTC. The chain uses TRBV10-2 and TRBJ1-2, with TRBD1 matching 9 bases. Germline V gene lookup returns CDR1 WSHSY and CDR2 SAAADI. V shed 6 bases, J shed 4 bases, and the junction held 6 bases outside the gene matches. The CDR3 is made up of 14 amino acids.

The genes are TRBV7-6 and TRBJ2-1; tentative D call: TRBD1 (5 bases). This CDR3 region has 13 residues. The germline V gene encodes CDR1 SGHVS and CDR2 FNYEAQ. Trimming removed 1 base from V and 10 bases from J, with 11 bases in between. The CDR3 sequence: CASSLVIGQEQFF. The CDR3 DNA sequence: TGTGCCAGCAGCTTAGTCATCGGACAAGAGCAGTTCTTC.

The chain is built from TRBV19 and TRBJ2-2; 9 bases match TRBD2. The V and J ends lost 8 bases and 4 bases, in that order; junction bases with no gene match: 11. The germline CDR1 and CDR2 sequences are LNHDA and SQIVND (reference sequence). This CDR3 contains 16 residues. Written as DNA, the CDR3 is TGTGCCAGTTCCCTGGGGTTAGCGGGAGTCACCGGGGAGCTGTTTTTT. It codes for CASSLGLAGVTGELFF.

The CDR3 spells CASSTPNTGELFF. The CDR3 coding sequence is TGTGCCAGCAGCACACCGAACACCGGGGAGCTGTTTTTT. The chain combines TRBV7-6 with TRBJ2-2, with D unresolved. V was clipped by 5 bases and J by 0 bases, with 4 bases between them. CDR1 SGHVS and CDR2 FNYEAQ come from the germline V gene. There are 13 residues in the CDR3.

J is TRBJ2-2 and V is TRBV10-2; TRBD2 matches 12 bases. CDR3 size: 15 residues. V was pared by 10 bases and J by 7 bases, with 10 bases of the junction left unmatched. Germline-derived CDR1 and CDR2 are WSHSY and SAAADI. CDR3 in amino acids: CAIPGLAGSDGELFF. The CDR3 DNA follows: TGCGCCATACCAGGACTAGCGGGGTCGGACGGGGAGCTGTTTTTT.

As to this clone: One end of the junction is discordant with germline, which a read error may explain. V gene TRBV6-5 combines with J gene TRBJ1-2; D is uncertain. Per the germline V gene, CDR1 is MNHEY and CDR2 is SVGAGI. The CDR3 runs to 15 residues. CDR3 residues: CASSPGRPGGYGYPF. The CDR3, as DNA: TGTGCCAGCAGTCCCGGGCGGCCCGGAGGTTATGGCTACCCCTTC.

CDR3 sequence reads: CASSLTAGFISGNTIYF. The CDR3 DNA is TGTGCCAGCAGCCTCACGGCGGGGTTCATCTCTGGAAACACCATATATTTT. The chain combines TRBV7-2 with TRBJ1-3, with D hard to call. The CDR3 is 17 residues long. From germline, CDR1 is SGHTA and CDR2 FQGNSA. V gave up 5 bases and J gave up 0 bases, with 17 bases separating them.

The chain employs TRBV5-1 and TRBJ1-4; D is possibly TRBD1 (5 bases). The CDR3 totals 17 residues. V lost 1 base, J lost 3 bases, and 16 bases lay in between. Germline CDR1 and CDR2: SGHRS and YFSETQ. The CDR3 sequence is CASSLRLGLPSNEKLFF. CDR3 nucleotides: TGCGCCAGCAGCTTGCGTCTGGGGCTCCCTTCTAATGAAAAACTGTTTTTT.

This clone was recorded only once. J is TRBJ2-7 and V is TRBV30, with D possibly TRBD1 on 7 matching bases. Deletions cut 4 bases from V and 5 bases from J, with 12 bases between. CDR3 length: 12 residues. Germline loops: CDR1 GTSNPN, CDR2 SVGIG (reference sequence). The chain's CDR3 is CAWMPGGHEQYF. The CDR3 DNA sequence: TGTGCCTGGATGCCAGGGGGGCACGAGCAGTACTTC.

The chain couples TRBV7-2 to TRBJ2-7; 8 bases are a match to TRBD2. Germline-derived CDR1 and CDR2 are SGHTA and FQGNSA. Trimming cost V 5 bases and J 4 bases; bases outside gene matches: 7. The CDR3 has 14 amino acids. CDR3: CASSQGLVYYEQYF. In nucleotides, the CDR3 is TGTGCCAGCAGCCAGGGACTAGTTTATTACGAGCAGTACTTC.

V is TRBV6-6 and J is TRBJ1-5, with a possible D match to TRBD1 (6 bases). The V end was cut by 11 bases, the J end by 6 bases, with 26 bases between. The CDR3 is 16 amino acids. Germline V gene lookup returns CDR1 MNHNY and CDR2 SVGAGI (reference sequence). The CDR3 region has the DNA TGTGCCGCCGCGGGGGGCGAATTGTTCCTAGGTCAGCCCCAGCATTTT. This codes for CAAAGGELFLGQPQHF.

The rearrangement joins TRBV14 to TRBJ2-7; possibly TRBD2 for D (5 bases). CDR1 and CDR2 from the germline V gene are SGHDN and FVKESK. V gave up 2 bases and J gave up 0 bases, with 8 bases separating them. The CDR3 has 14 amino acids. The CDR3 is CASSQTTSSYEQYF. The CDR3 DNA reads TGTGCCAGCAGCCAAACTACTAGCTCCTACGAGCAGTACTTC.

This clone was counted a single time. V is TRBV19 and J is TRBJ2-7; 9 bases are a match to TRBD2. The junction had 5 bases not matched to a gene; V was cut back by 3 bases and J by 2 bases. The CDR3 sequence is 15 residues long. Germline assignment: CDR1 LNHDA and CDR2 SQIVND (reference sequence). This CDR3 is CASSIGSGRPYEQYF. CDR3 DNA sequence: TGTGCCAGTAGTATCGGTAGCGGGAGACCCTACGAGCAGTACTTC.

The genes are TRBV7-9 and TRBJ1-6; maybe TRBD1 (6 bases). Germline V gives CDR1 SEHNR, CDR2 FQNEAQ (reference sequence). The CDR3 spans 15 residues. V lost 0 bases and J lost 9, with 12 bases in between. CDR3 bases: TGTGCCAGCAGCTTAGCGGATAGACAGGTTTCACCCCTCCACTTT. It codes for CASSLADRQVSPLHF.

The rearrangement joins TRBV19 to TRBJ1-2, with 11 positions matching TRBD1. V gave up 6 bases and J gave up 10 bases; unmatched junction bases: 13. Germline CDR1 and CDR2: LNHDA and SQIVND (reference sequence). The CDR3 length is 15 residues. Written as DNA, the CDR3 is TGTGCCAGTAGACCCACGGACAGGGGGCAACTTGTCTACACCTTC. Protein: CASRPTDRGQLVYTF.

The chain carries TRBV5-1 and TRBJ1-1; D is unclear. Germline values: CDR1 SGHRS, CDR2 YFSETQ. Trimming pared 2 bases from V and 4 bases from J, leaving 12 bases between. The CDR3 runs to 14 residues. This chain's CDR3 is CASSFNGRVTEAFF. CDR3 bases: TGCGCCAGCAGCTTTAACGGTCGAGTCACTGAAGCTTTCTTT.